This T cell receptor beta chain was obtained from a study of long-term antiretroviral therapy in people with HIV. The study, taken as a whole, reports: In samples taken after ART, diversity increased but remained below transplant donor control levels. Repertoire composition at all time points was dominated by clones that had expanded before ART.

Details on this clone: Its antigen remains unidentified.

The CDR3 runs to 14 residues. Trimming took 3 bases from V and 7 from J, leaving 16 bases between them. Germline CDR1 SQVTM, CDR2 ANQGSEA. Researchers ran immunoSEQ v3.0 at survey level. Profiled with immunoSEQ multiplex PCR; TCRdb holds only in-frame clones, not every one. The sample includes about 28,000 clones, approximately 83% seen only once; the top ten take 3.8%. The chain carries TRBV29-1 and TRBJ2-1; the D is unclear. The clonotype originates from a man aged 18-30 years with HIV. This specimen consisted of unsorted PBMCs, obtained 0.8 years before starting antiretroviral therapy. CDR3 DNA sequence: TGCAGCGTTGAGTGGCTGCGAGTACAGAATGAGCAGTTCTTC. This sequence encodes CSVEWLRVQNEQFF.